These 10 T cell receptor beta chains were sequenced from one sample in a study of type 1 regulatory T cells (dated by TCRdb to 2020 to 2022). These receptors have no identified antigens. The instrument given in TCRdb is Illumina MiSeq. The public reads were reprocessed in TCRdb via fastp at Q25 and MiXCR, keeping in-frame beta chains. Each entry is one CDR3 protein sequence, shown with its most common DNA and genes. The sample includes roughly 62,000 distinct CDR3 sequences, with 60% to 80% observed a single time. The ten largest clones capture approximately 2% of the sample. The sample taken for sequencing was cultured non-Tr1 T cells, either the whole culture or a sorted T cell fraction (not recorded which). The meaning of the sample's cell subset or site label: non-Tr1 population from the T-allo10 product. These receptor sequences come from a human donor in good health.

The chain recombines TRBV5-1 with TRBJ2-1, with a tentative D call TRBD1 (5 bases). V shed 0 bases and J shed 4 bases, with 14 bases lying between them. This CDR3 comprises 16 residues. Looked up from germline, CDR1 is SGHRS and CDR2 is YFSETQ. The CDR3: CASSLVRGWMYNEQFF. The CDR3 DNA follows: TGCGCCAGCAGCTTGGTAAGGGGCTGGATGTACAATGAGCAGTTCTTC. Full variable domain (missing parts from reference TRBV5-1 and TRBJ2-1): KAGVTQTPRYLIKTRGQQVTLSCSPISGHRSVSWYQQTPGQGLQFLFEYFSETQRNKGNFPGRFSGRQFSNSRSEMNVSTLELGDSALYLCASSLVRGWMYNEQFFGPGTRLTVL.

This clonotype was observed a few times. The chain recombines TRBV6-4 with TRBJ1-1; 7 nucleotides align to TRBD1. This CDR3 contains 15 residues. Germline assignment: CDR1 MRHNA and CDR2 SNTAGT. V gave up 6 bases and J gave up 1 base; unmatched junction bases: 8. The CDR3 sequence is CASRPTGQENTEAFF. In DNA form, the CDR3 reads TGTGCCAGCAGACCCACCGGACAGGAGAACACTGAAGCTTTCTTT.

This clonotype appeared a single time. This sequence joins TRBV14 and TRBJ2-3; D remains unclear. This CDR3 has 12 amino acids. The V gene lost 5 bases and the J gene lost 6 bases, with 9 bases spanning the gap. The germline V gene encodes CDR1 SGHDN and CDR2 FVKESK. CDR3 sequence reads: CASSWKRDTQYF. The CDR3 nucleotides read TGTGCCAGCAGCTGGAAACGGGATACGCAGTATTTT. Full variable domain (missing parts from reference TRBV14 and TRBJ2-3): EAGVTQFPSHSVIEKGQTVTLRCDPISGHDNLYWYRRVMGKEIKFLLHFVKESKQDESGMPNNRFLAERTGGTYSTLKVQPAELEDSGVYFCASSWKRDTQYFGPGTRLTVL.

This clonotype showed up just a few times. The chain uses TRBV19 and TRBJ1-5; D perhaps matches TRBD1 (6 bases). The V and J ends lost 5 bases and 1 base respectively, with 12 bases between them. This CDR3 is built from 15 residues. Looked up from germline, CDR1 is LNHDA and CDR2 is SQIVND (reference sequence). The DNA of the CDR3 is TGTGCCAGTAGTCCCACAGGGATGAGCAATCAGCCCCAGCATTTT. Residues: CASSPTGMSNQPQHF. Supplemented by reference TRBV19 and TRBJ1-5, the full variable domain reads DGGITQSPKYLFRKEGQNVTLSCEQNLNHDAMYWYRQDPGQGLRLIYYSQIVNDFQKGDIAEGYSVSREKKESFPLTVTSAQKNPTAFYLCASSPTGMSNQPQHFGDGTRLSIL.

V is TRBV19 and J is TRBJ2-4, with D tentatively TRBD1 or TRBD2 (5 bases each). Germline CDR1 reads LNHDA; CDR2 reads SQIVND (reference sequence). This CDR3 is built from 13 residues. Trimming took off 3 bases at V and 8 bases at J, with 11 bases between the two ends. The CDR3 is CASSIAGADIQYF. The DNA of the CDR3 is TGTGCCAGTAGTATTGCCGGGGCGGACATTCAGTACTTC.

This chain connects TRBV12-3 or TRBV12-4 to TRBJ2-5; D possibly corresponds to TRBD2 (5 bases). The CDR3 runs to 13 residues. With 3 bases removed from V and 3 bases from J, the gap between germline ends came to 8 bases. The CDR3 is CASSLGSEETQYF. In DNA form, the CDR3 reads TGTGCCAGCAGTTTGGGTAGCGAAGAGACCCAGTACTTC.

This rearrangement joins TRBV30 to TRBJ2-5; no reliable D call. The CDR3 contains 14 residues. In germline, CDR1 is GTSNPN, CDR2 SVGIG (reference sequence). The V and J ends lost 0 bases and 3 bases respectively, with 11 bases between them. As DNA, the CDR3 is TGTGCCTGGAGTGTGCGACAAGTTAAAGAGACCCAGTACTTC. Translated: CAWSVRQVKETQYF.

The rearrangement uses TRBV27 and TRBJ1-1; tentative D call: TRBD1 (5 bases). The germline V gene encodes CDR1 MNHEY and CDR2 SMNVEV (reference sequence). V shed 8 bases and J shed 2 bases, with 12 bases lying between them. This CDR3 contains 13 residues. CDR3 residues: CASQDRFNTEAFF. In nucleotides, the CDR3 is TGTGCCAGCCAAGACAGATTTAACACTGAAGCTTTCTTT.

This clonotype was observed once. The chain carries TRBV6-5 and TRBJ1-1; D unresolved. Per germline, CDR1 MNHEY and CDR2 SVGAGI. This CDR3 contains 12 residues. Trimming removed 6 bases from V and 6 bases from J, with 11 bases in between. CDR3 amino acids: CASRRTGAEAFF. CDR3 nucleotide sequence: TGTGCCAGCAGACGGACCGGCGCTGAAGCTTTCTTT.

This chain connects TRBV7-3 to TRBJ2-1; perhaps TRBD1 as D (6 bases). The CDR3 is made up of 18 amino acids. Germline CDR1 and CDR2: SGHTA and FQGTGA. The ends were cut back, 0 bases at V and 9 bases at J, with 24 bases in the middle. The CDR3 nucleotides read TGTGCCAGCAGCTTAACGAGGCGAGGGGGTTCTCGAGGGGGTGAGCAGTTCTTC. It codes for CASSLTRRGGSRGGEQFF.